This T cell receptor (beta chain) was identified in a study of CD8 T cells in Susac syndrome. Germline V CDR1 and CDR2: LNHDA, SQIVND (reference sequence). The CDR3 covers 15 residues. J was trimmed by 4 bases and V by 5 bases; bases with no gene match: 7. Study-wide points: The study's TCR sequencing and HLA analysis drew on a certain number of individuals. That number was acknowledged as relatively small.

CD8+ and CD4+ T cells taken from blood had their TCR beta sequenced. CD8+ and CD4+ T cells were negatively isolated; TEMRA cells were FACS-enriched. With respect to this clonotype: What it binds is not known.

RNA in amounts of about 0.5 to 1 ug was reverse transcribed with random hexamers. Amplification of TCR beta CDR3 by immunoSEQ multiplex PCR spanned 54 Vbeta and 13 Jbeta. TCRdb recomputed calls from the immunoSEQ multiplex PCR reads with MiXCR, one row per CDR3 protein. The repertoire has over 150,000 distinct CDR3 sequences, over 85% of them found once; the top ten carry about 0.088%. This TCR came from a human donor with multiple sclerosis. Sequenced sample: CD4+ T cells from PBMCs. This chain uses TRBV19 with TRBJ2-7; 11 nucleotides line up with TRBD2. The CDR3 loop reads CASSAATSGSYEQYF. CDR3 DNA sequence: TGTGCCAGTAGTGCCGCAACTAGCGGGAGTTACGAGCAGTACTTC.